One sample yielded the 8 T cell receptor beta chains listed below, sequenced in a study of OX40 agonist ivuxolimab in advanced cancers. Assay used: immunoSEQ multiplex PCR; TCRdb lists only in-frame clones, some missing. The profile shows tens of thousands of clones, 90% to 95% of them singletons. Sequenced material: CD4+ or CD8+ T cells sorted from blood, taken in a trial of the OX40 agonist ivuxolimab. The origin of the receptors is an adult with an advanced solid tumor such as melanoma, head and neck, liver or kidney cancer.

The rearrangement joins TRBV30 to TRBJ2-3, with 10 bases matching TRBD2. The CDR3 has 16 residues. The germline gives CDR1 GTSNPN, CDR2 SVGIG (reference sequence). With V trimmed by 0 bases and J by 2 bases, 5 bases remained unmatched. The CDR3 DNA is TGTGCCTGGAGTGTTTGGCTAGCGGGGGCCACAGATACGCAGTATTTT. As protein: CAWSVWLAGATDTQYF.

The rearrangement uses TRBV7-3 and TRBJ2-1; D remains unclear. Looked up from germline, CDR1 is SGHTA and CDR2 is FQGTGA. Trimming shortened V by 0 bases and J by 5 bases, and 5 bases separated the two germline ends. This CDR3 comprises 13 residues. This chain's CDR3 is CASSLTTDNEQFF. In DNA form, the CDR3 reads TGTGCCAGCAGCTTAACAACTGACAATGAGCAGTTCTTC.

This chain connects TRBV5-1 to TRBJ2-1; TRBD2 matches 8 bases. J lost 4 bases, V lost 1 base, and 4 bases had no gene match. Germline-derived CDR1 and CDR2 are SGHRS and YFSETQ. The CDR3 totals 15 residues. CDR3 protein: CASSLSGRGYNEQFF. Written as DNA, the CDR3 is TGCGCCAGCAGCTTGAGCGGGAGAGGATACAATGAGCAGTTCTTC.

This chain uses TRBV28 with TRBJ1-1, with a weak D call TRBD1 (5 bases). The CDR3 length is 15 residues. Germline CDR1 is MDHEN and CDR2 is SYDVKM. V was clipped by 6 bases and J by 0 bases, with 14 bases between them. CDR3 protein: CASSRGGHMNTEAFF. CDR3 bases: TGTGCCAGCAGCCGGGGAGGACATATGAACACTGAAGCTTTCTTT.

This chain uses TRBV6-5 with TRBJ1-4, with D hard to call. The CDR3 spans 13 residues. Germline loops: CDR1 MNHEY, CDR2 SVGAGI. Trimming shortened V by 1 base and J by 8 bases, and 8 bases separated the two germline ends. Here the CDR3 DNA reads TGTGCCAGCAGTTACTGGCAGAACGAAAAACTGTTTTTT. It encodes CASSYWQNEKLFF.

The chain couples TRBV18 to TRBJ1-5, with D unresolved. Germline V CDR1 and CDR2: KGHSH, LQKENI. Trimming removed 3 bases at V and 7 bases at J, with 10 bases between. CDR3 size: 13 residues. The CDR3, as DNA: TGTGCCAGCTCACCTCCAGGACGGCAGCCCCAGCATTTT. It specifies CASSPPGRQPQHF.

The DNA of the CDR3 is TGTGCCAGTAAACCCCTCGGCCAGGGGTATGGCTACACCTTC. It codes for CASKPLGQGYGYTF. This chain links TRBV19 with TRBJ1-2, with D possibly TRBD1 on 6 matching bases. V lost 7 bases and J lost 5, with 17 bases in between. Germline CDR1 and CDR2: LNHDA and SQIVND (reference sequence). The CDR3 contains 14 residues.

The V gene is TRBV7-2, the J gene TRBJ2-1; 14 nucleotides line up with TRBD2. With 3 bases clipped from V and 5 bases from J, the junction kept 3 bases outside the gene matches. The germline V gene has CDR1 SGHTA and CDR2 FQGNSA. The CDR3 runs to 16 residues. Here the CDR3 reads CASSFGLAGGHNEQFF. Here the CDR3 DNA reads TGTGCCAGCAGCTTCGGACTAGCGGGAGGACACAATGAGCAGTTCTTC.